The 32 T cell receptor beta chains listed next were all sequenced from one sample in a study of regulatory T cells in long-lasting Graves disease (dated by TCRdb to 2020 to 2022). The sample's time point, from its label and the paper: persistent/refractory GD, antithyroid drugs over 5 years with positive TRAb. RNA was extracted from PBMCs in TRIzol for both TCR sequencing and RNA sequencing. The library was obtained by multiplex PCR. Sequencing was carried out with an Illumina HiSeq 4000. TCR beta libraries were built with iRepertoire HTBI primers and Arm-PCR amplification of CDR3 regions. The public sequencing data were trimmed at Q25 with fastp and processed into clonotypes with MiXCR by TCRdb, which kept only in-frame beta chains. Identical CDR3 protein sequences are pooled into one entry, listed with their most common genes and DNA. Counted in this sample were roughly 450,000 distinct CDR3 sequences; 20% to 25% of them appeared once. Less than 9% of the sample is held by the ten biggest clonotypes.

Sequences were derived from peripheral blood mononuclear cells (PBMCs), sampled when the disease was refractory, from a patient treated with antithyroid drugs. The receptors derive from a female donor with Graves disease.

The chain couples TRBV6-1 to TRBJ2-1; 7 nucleotides match TRBD2. Looked up from germline, CDR1 is MNHNS and CDR2 is SASEGT. CDR3 length equals 14 residues. The J segment lost 8 bases and the V segment lost 6 bases, leaving 10 bases of the junction unmatched. CDR3 DNA: TGTGCCAGCAGCCGAGGACTAGGGGAACATGAGCAGTTCTTC. This codes for CASSRGLGEHEQFF.

This clonotype appeared a few times. V and J are TRBV20-1 and TRBJ1-2; D is undetermined. Germline assignment: CDR1 DFQATT and CDR2 SNEGSKA (reference sequence). The CDR3 has 14 residues. V lost 1 base and J 3 bases, leaving 12 bases between the germline ends. The CDR3 DNA reads TGCAGTGCTAGAGTCATTCTTAGGGACTATGGCTACACCTTC. It translates to CSARVILRDYGYTF.

In its sample, this clonotype was seen a few times. The V gene is TRBV25-1, the J gene TRBJ2-7, with D possibly called TRBD1 or TRBD2 (5 bases each). Germline V lookup: CDR1 MGHDK, CDR2 SYGVNS. This CDR3 is built from 13 residues. Trimming removed 4 bases at V and 3 bases at J, with 10 bases between. The CDR3 protein is CASSGRGVYEQYF. In nucleotides, the CDR3 is TGTGCCAGCAGTGGTCGAGGGGTCTACGAGCAGTACTTC.

V is TRBV11-2 and J is TRBJ2-1; weak D call: TRBD2 (5 bases). Trimming removed 5 bases from V and 7 bases from J, with 18 bases in between. The CDR3 consists of 15 residues. Germline CDR1 reads SGHAT; CDR2 reads FQNNGV. For the CDR3, the DNA is TGTGCCAGCAGCCTAGGAGGCCCGGGATCAAATGAGCAGTTCTTC. Protein sequence: CASSLGGPGSNEQFF.

This clonotype was recorded many times. The DNA of the CDR3 is TGTGCCAGCAGCGTAGGTGGTCAGGGGGCGACAGCTTTCTTT. This encodes CASSVGGQGATAFF. The J gene is TRBJ1-1, the V gene TRBV9; TRBD1 agrees at 8 bases. Germline loops: CDR1 SGDLS, CDR2 YYNGEE. The CDR3 is 14 residues long. With V trimmed by 0 bases and J by 10 bases, 8 bases remained unmatched.

The gene calls are TRBV25-1 and TRBJ2-7; D is unclear. The ends were cut back, 2 bases at V and 9 bases at J, with 23 bases in the middle. The CDR3 extends over 16 amino acids. Germline V gene sequence: CDR1 MGHDK, CDR2 SYGVNS. CDR3 amino acids: CASSENSAATMRGQYF. CDR3 coding DNA: TGTGCCAGCAGTGAAAACAGCGCCGCTACGATGAGAGGGCAGTACTTC.

This clonotype was found many times. CDR3 amino acids: CASSLTGLHQETQYF. Written as DNA, the CDR3 is TGTGCCAGCAGTTTGACAGGACTACACCAAGAGACCCAGTACTTC. J is TRBJ2-5 and V is TRBV28, with D possibly being TRBD1 or TRBD2 (6 bases each). The germline V gene encodes CDR1 MDHEN and CDR2 SYDVKM. This CDR3 is 15 amino acids long. The V end lost 3 bases, the J end lost 0 bases, and 11 bases lay between the germline ends.

In this sample, this clonotype turned up many times. The V call is TRBV12-3 or TRBV12-4, the J call TRBJ1-5, with unresolved D. CDR3 length equals 13 residues. Trimming left V 3 bases short and J 3 bases short, with 6 bases between. Here the CDR3 reads CASSFVLNQPQHF. The CDR3 region has the DNA TGTGCCAGCAGTTTTGTACTCAATCAGCCCCAGCATTTT.

The table lists this clonotype with a few counts. The chain joins TRBV30 to TRBJ2-1; TRBD2 matches 14 bases. CDR3 size: 16 residues. Germline V gives CDR1 GTSNPN, CDR2 SVGIG (reference sequence). Trimming cost V 1 base and J 10 bases; bases outside gene matches: 9. Here the CDR3 DNA reads TGTGCCTGGAGTGCACTAGCGGGACTAGCGGGAGAGGAGCAGTTCTTC. Translated: CAWSALAGLAGEEQFF.

The V call is TRBV7-9, the J call TRBJ1-1, with D unresolved. The CDR3 sequence is 15 residues long. Trimming took 1 base from V and 7 from J, leaving 16 bases between them. In germline, CDR1 is SEHNR, CDR2 FQNEAQ (reference sequence). This CDR3 reads CASSLVAAAGNEAFF. The CDR3 coding sequence is TGTGCCAGCAGCTTAGTCGCCGCGGCGGGGAATGAAGCTTTCTTT.

V gene TRBV20-1 combines with J gene TRBJ2-1, with D tentatively TRBD2 (7 bases). The length of the CDR3 is 15 residues. Germline V gives CDR1 DFQATT, CDR2 SNEGSKA (reference sequence). V was cut by 6 bases and J by 2 bases, with 17 bases left in between. The CDR3 sequence: CSAEDGGAAYNEQFF. The CDR3 DNA is TGCAGTGCCGAGGATGGGGGGGCCGCCTACAATGAGCAGTTCTTC.

A note on this clonotype: A clone one base away is much larger, so this may be a read error. The chain recombines TRBV10-3 with TRBJ1-5; D might be TRBD1 (5 bases). This CDR3 region has 12 residues. Germline V CDR1 and CDR2: ENHRY, SYGVKD. V was trimmed by 10 bases and J by 1 base, leaving 8 bases between them. DNA for the CDR3: TGTGCCACCAGGGAAAGCAATCAGCCCCAGCATTTT. Residues: CATRESNQPQHF.

The sample holds a few counts of this clonotype. The chain links TRBV13 to TRBJ2-7, with 7 positions matching TRBD1. This CDR3 has 16 amino acids. Trimming at V came to 0 bases and at J to 4 bases, leaving 9 bases not matched to a gene. Germline-derived CDR1 and CDR2 are PRHDT and FYEKMQ (reference sequence). As DNA, the CDR3 is TGTGCCAGCAGCTTAGGAGGACAGGAACGCCTTTACGAGCAGTACTTC. This sequence encodes CASSLGGQERLYEQYF. The whole variable domain, remainder taken from reference TRBV13 and TRBJ2-7, is AAGVIQSPRHLIKEKRETATLKCYPIPRHDTVYWYQQGPGQDPQFLISFYEKMQSDKGSIPDRFSAQQFSDYHSELNMSSLELGDSALYFCASSLGGQERLYEQYFGPGTRLTVT.

A single count supports this clonotype. This chain joins TRBV7-9 and TRBJ1-3; weak D call: TRBD1 (6 bases). Germline CDR1 reads SEHNR; CDR2 reads FQNEAQ (reference sequence). The CDR3 extends over 16 amino acids. V dropped 5 bases and J dropped 3 bases, with 17 bases sitting between them. CDR3 region: CASSLGARGIGNTIYF. CDR3 coding DNA: TGTGCCAGCAGCCTGGGGGCCAGAGGGATTGGAAACACCATATATTTT.

This clonotype occurred a few times. The J gene is TRBJ2-7, the V gene TRBV29-1, with D hard to call. The V end was cut by 0 bases, the J end by 1 base, with 4 bases between. CDR3 length: 12 amino acids. The germline V gene has CDR1 SQVTM and CDR2 ANQGSEA. DNA of the CDR3: TGCAGCGTTGAAGACGGTTCCTACGAGCAGTACTTC. Translating gives CSVEDGSYEQYF.

The chain uses TRBV2 and TRBJ2-7; D tentatively fits TRBD1 or TRBD2 (5 bases each). Trimming left V 7 bases short and J 0 bases short, with 13 bases between. CDR1 and CDR2 from the germline V gene are SNHLY and FYNNEI. The CDR3 has 14 residues. CDR3 sequence: CASIFEGSSYEQYF. CDR3 nucleotide sequence: TGTGCCAGCATTTTTGAGGGGAGCTCCTACGAGCAGTACTTC.

This sequence joins TRBV18 and TRBJ2-7, with 15 positions matching TRBD2. CDR3 length equals 19 residues. Trimming removed 1 base from V and 5 bases from J; junction bases left unmatched: 12. The germline V gene has CDR1 KGHSH and CDR2 LQKENI. CDR3 sequence (DNA): TGTGCCAGCTCACCACTGAGGACTAGCGGGAGGGCCCTCACCCACGAGCAGTACTTC. Translation gives CASSPLRTSGRALTHEQYF.

This clonotype came up a few times. The chain links TRBV28 to TRBJ2-5; TRBD1 is a possible D gene (6 bases). The tail of the sequence fits TRBJ2-1 better, so the J call may be wrong. Germline values: CDR1 MDHEN, CDR2 SYDVKM. The CDR3 is 13 amino acids. The CDR3 loop reads CASTPGVGTEQFF. DNA for the CDR3: TGTGCCAGCACCCCAGGGGTGGGGACTGAGCAGTTCTTC.

The V and J genes are TRBV25-1 and TRBJ2-3; TRBD1 is a possible D gene (6 bases). Germline assignment: CDR1 MGHDK and CDR2 SYGVNS. V lost 5 bases to trimming and J lost 2 bases, with 14 bases between them. This CDR3 comprises 15 residues. CDR3 in DNA: TGTGCCAGCAGTTTTCAGGGGCGAGTCACAGATACGCAGTATTTT. Translated, it gives CASSFQGRVTDTQYF.

This clonotype was observed a few times. The chain uses TRBV7-3 and TRBJ1-6, with 7 bases identical to TRBD1. The CDR3 length is 13 residues. Germline V gives CDR1 SGHTA, CDR2 FQGTGA. The V and J ends lost 10 bases and 10 bases, in that order; junction bases with no gene match: 10. CDR3 sequence reads: CATSTGLRSPLHF. The CDR3 DNA follows: TGTGCCACCTCGACAGGGTTGAGGTCACCCCTCCACTTT.

This clonotype came up many times. V usage is TRBV7-2 and J usage is TRBJ1-1; D unclear. V lost 1 base, J lost 5 bases, and 11 bases lay in between. CDR1 is SGHTA and CDR2 is FQGNSA in the germline V gene. The CDR3 spans 14 residues. CDR3 coding DNA: TGTGCCAGCAGCTTAGATATGAAGGGAACTGAAGCTTTCTTT. Its protein product is CASSLDMKGTEAFF.

V and J are TRBV19 and TRBJ1-1; TRBD1 might be the D (6 bases). Deletions cut 9 bases from V and 0 bases from J, with 14 bases between. The CDR3 is 14 residues long. The germline gives CDR1 LNHDA, CDR2 SQIVND (reference sequence). CDR3 protein: CASTRQALNTEAFF. In nucleotides, the CDR3 is TGTGCCAGCACGCGACAGGCCTTGAACACTGAAGCTTTCTTT. The full variable domain, in which reference TRBV19 and TRBJ1-1 provide the parts outside the CDR3, is DGGITQSPKYLFRKEGQNVTLSCEQNLNHDAMYWYRQDPGQGLRLIYYSQIVNDFQKGDIAEGYSVSREKKESFPLTVTSAQKNPTAFYLCASTRQALNTEAFFGQGTRLTVV.

The J gene is TRBJ2-3, the V gene TRBV20-1, with D hard to call. Looked up from germline, CDR1 is DFQATT and CDR2 is SNEGSKA (reference sequence). Trimming took 4 bases from V and 4 from J, leaving 9 bases between them. CDR3 length equals 12 residues. This CDR3 is CSATPHPDTQYF. DNA for the CDR3: TGCAGTGCTACCCCTCATCCAGATACGCAGTATTTT.

Worth noting for this clonotype: A much larger clone lies a single base off, so this may be a read error. As the CDR3 is not closed by the conserved phenylalanine or tryptophan, this likely results from a read error. The rearrangement links TRBV11-1 to TRBJ1-1; D gene uncertain. V shed 5 bases and J shed 5 bases, with 15 bases lying between them. This CDR3 comprises 14 residues. Germline V gene data show CDR1 as SGHAT and CDR2 as FQDESV (reference sequence). The chain's CDR3 is CASSREVYPTEAFL. CDR3 in DNA: TGTGCCAGCAGCCGGGAGGTGTACCCGACTGAAGCTTTCTTG.

This clonotype was found many times. The chain links TRBV7-9 to TRBJ1-2; D may be TRBD1 (5 bases). V gave up 2 bases and J gave up 9 bases, with 13 bases separating them. Germline V gives CDR1 SEHNR, CDR2 FQNEAQ (reference sequence). The CDR3 totals 13 residues. In DNA form, the CDR3 reads TGTGCCAGCAGCTTAATTTCTGGGGGTAGCTACACCTTC. Protein product: CASSLISGGSYTF.

This clonotype was observed many times. Compared with germline, one end of the junction differs, possibly owing to a read error. The CDR3 protein is CASSPADGYEQYF. CDR3 sequence (DNA): TGTGCTAGCAGCCCAGCTGACGGCTACGAGCAGTACTTC. The gene calls are TRBV7-7 and TRBJ2-7; D remains ambiguous. The CDR3 runs 13 residues. Germline CDR1 SSHAT, CDR2 FNYEAQ (reference sequence).

This clonotype was seen repeatedly, ten times or more. The chain has TRBV28 and TRBJ2-7, with 10 nucleotides matching TRBD2. The ends lost 5 bases at V and 3 bases at J; junction bases unmatched: 10. Germline CDR1 and CDR2: MDHEN and SYDVKM. The CDR3 is 16 residues long. The CDR3 is CASSPPGAGGFYEQYF. The CDR3 DNA reads TGTGCCAGCAGTCCCCCAGGAGCGGGAGGGTTCTACGAGCAGTACTTC.

This clonotype appeared many times. The rearrangement uses TRBV7-3 and TRBJ2-5; D assignment may be TRBD1 or TRBD2 (5 bases each). The CDR3 spans 12 residues. The V gene lost 1 base and the J gene lost 7 bases, with 7 bases spanning the gap. From germline, CDR1 is SGHTA and CDR2 FQGTGA. This CDR3 reads CASSLIGGTQYF. The CDR3 DNA reads as TGTGCCAGCAGCTTAATTGGGGGGACCCAGTACTTC.

This clonotype was recorded many times. The chain joins TRBV7-9 to TRBJ2-4; 7 bases are a match to TRBD1. There are 15 residues in the CDR3. V was clipped by 5 bases and J by 8 bases; unmatched bases: 12. CDR1 is SEHNR, CDR2 FQNEAQ, per germline (reference sequence). CDR3 amino acids: CASSLPTGTVDIQYF. CDR3 coding DNA: TGTGCCAGCAGCCTTCCGACAGGGACGGTAGACATTCAGTACTTC.

There are a few counts of this clonotype. This chain links TRBV4-2 with TRBJ2-5; no clear D. Trimming removed 3 bases from V and 2 bases from J, with 19 bases in between. The CDR3 has 17 residues. Germline assignment: CDR1 LGHNA and CDR2 YNFKEQ. In DNA form, the CDR3 reads TGTGCCAGCAGCCAGGCCCCATCCCTCTCCACACAAGAGACCCAGTACTTC. Translation gives CASSQAPSLSTQETQYF.

The chain employs TRBV29-1 and TRBJ2-7; a possible D gene is TRBD1 (5 bases). The germline CDR1 and CDR2 sequences are SQVTM and ANQGSEA. The germline V and J ends were trimmed by 7 bases and 0 bases, with 16 bases remaining between them. The CDR3 has 14 amino acids. The CDR3 DNA reads as TGCAGCGCTCAGACAGAGACTTCCTCCTACGAGCAGTACTTC. Translation gives CSAQTETSSYEQYF.

The chain recombines TRBV7-9 with TRBJ2-4, with D tentatively TRBD1 or TRBD2 (6 bases each). The V end was cut by 8 bases, the J end by 7 bases, with 18 bases between. CDR1 and CDR2 (germline): SEHNR, FQNEAQ (reference sequence). CDR3 length: 14 amino acids. The CDR3 region has the DNA TGTGCCAGCGGTGTTGGGGGGCGCGGGAACATTCAGTACTTC. This sequence encodes CASGVGGRGNIQYF.